This T cell receptor (beta chain) emerged from a study of T-cell memory formation after mild COVID-19. Study overall: Clusters were largely donor specific.

Trimming shortened V by 7 bases and J by 1 base, and 14 bases separated the two germline ends. The CDR3 is made up of 14 amino acids. TCRdb used MiXCR to reprocess the 5' RACE reads, holding one entry per CDR3 protein. The table lists around 370,000 distinct CDR3 sequences, 20% to 25% of them singletons, with around 13% in the top ten. Study-level findings and limits: Clones which contracted sat mainly in CM and EM if CD4+, and in EMRA if CD8+. Nothing confirmed that second-wave clones peaking on day 37 were specific for SARS-CoV-2.

A remark on this clonotype: Antigen: not known.

This chain connects TRBV12-3 or TRBV12-4 to TRBJ2-7, with D possibly matching TRBD1 (6 bases). The sequenced sample was PBMCs or a T cell subset sorted from them (not recorded which). The receptor was isolated from an adult woman who had mild COVID-19 (a few samples of this study predate the infection). Cell type and time point are not known. The CDR3 spells CASTTAGVSYEQYF. The DNA of the CDR3 is TGTGCCAGCACTACCGCAGGGGTATCCTACGAGCAGTACTTC.